Listed below are T cell receptor beta chains from one sample, sequenced in a study of blood T cell repertoires in COVID-19. Method: immunoSEQ multiplex PCR; TCRdb's copy keeps in-frame clones and lacks some. The profile shows some 50,000 clones, 80% to 90% of them singletons. Sequenced input: peripheral blood. The receptors derive from a man aged 50-59 years with acute or convalescent COVID-19. Both conserved end residues are part of each CDR3. Each record gives: D gene, J gene, V gene, clone size, CDR3 DNA, CDR3 protein. A D gene is named only where the DNA matches it firmly. Only part of the rows carry a size: once, few, many, or a class if the clone is expanded.

d_call: TRBD2
j_call: TRBJ2-1
v_call: TRBV6-5
clone_size: NA
cdr3_nt: TGTGCCAGCAGCCGACTAGCGGGAATGAGAAATGAGCAGTTCTTC
cdr3_aa: CASSRLAGMRNEQFF

d_call: NA
j_call: TRBJ1-2
v_call: TRBV7-2
clone_size: NA
cdr3_nt: TGTGCCAGCACTCCCCGTAGTCCTAGGAACTATGGCTACACCTTC
cdr3_aa: CASTPRSPRNYGYTF

d_call: NA
j_call: TRBJ2-2
v_call: TRBV7-2
clone_size: once
cdr3_nt: TGTGCCAGCAGCACCAGAGGGACCGGGGAGCTGTTTTTT
cdr3_aa: CASSTRGTGELFF

d_call: TRBD1
j_call: TRBJ2-3
v_call: TRBV10-3
clone_size: NA
cdr3_nt: TGTGCCATCAGTGCCCGACAGGGGGCATCGCCCGCCGGGGCAGATACGCAGTATTTT
cdr3_aa: CAISARQGASPAGADTQYF

d_call: NA
j_call: TRBJ2-1
v_call: TRBV5-1
clone_size: NA
cdr3_nt: TGCGCCAGCAGCCCCAAAGGACAGTACAATGAGCAGTTCTTC
cdr3_aa: CASSPKGQYNEQFF

d_call: NA
j_call: TRBJ1-5
v_call: TRBV2
clone_size: NA
cdr3_nt: TGTGCCAGCAGTGTAGAAAGAGGGAATCAGCCCCAGCATTTT
cdr3_aa: CASSVERGNQPQHF

d_call: NA
j_call: TRBJ2-3
v_call: TRBV7-2
clone_size: NA
cdr3_nt: TGTGCCAGCAGCCCCGACATGGTGGGAGATACGCAGTATTTT
cdr3_aa: CASSPDMVGDTQYF

d_call: NA
j_call: TRBJ1-3
v_call: TRBV12-3/TRBV12-4
clone_size: NA
cdr3_nt: TGTGCCAGCTGGCGAGGAGGTGGAAACACCATATATTTT
cdr3_aa: CASWRGGGNTIYF

d_call: TRBD1
j_call: TRBJ1-2
v_call: TRBV5-1
clone_size: NA
cdr3_nt: TGCGCCAGCAGTAGGACAGGGGAGGATGGCTACACCTTC
cdr3_aa: CASSRTGEDGYTF

d_call: NA
j_call: TRBJ1-2
v_call: TRBV6-5
clone_size: NA
cdr3_nt: TGTGCCAGCAGTTTATCTTCCCCGAACTATGGCTACACCTTC
cdr3_aa: CASSLSSPNYGYTF

d_call: TRBD2
j_call: TRBJ2-7
v_call: TRBV18
clone_size: NA
cdr3_nt: TGTGCCAGCTCACCACGTGCTCTAGCGGACGAGCAGTACTTC
cdr3_aa: CASSPRALADEQYF

d_call: TRBD1
j_call: TRBJ1-2
v_call: TRBV4-1
clone_size: once
cdr3_nt: TGCGCCAGCAGCCAATCGACAGGGGCGAACTATGGCTACACCTTC
cdr3_aa: CASSQSTGANYGYTF

d_call: NA
j_call: TRBJ1-1
v_call: TRBV2
clone_size: NA
cdr3_nt: TGTGCCAGCAGTGCGTCGCAGGCCATGAACACTGAAGCTTTCTTT
cdr3_aa: CASSASQAMNTEAFF

d_call: TRBD1
j_call: TRBJ1-5
v_call: TRBV12-5
clone_size: NA
cdr3_nt: TGTGCTAGTGGGCCACAGGGGGCGGGTCAGCCCCAGCATTTT
cdr3_aa: CASGPQGAGQPQHF

d_call: NA
j_call: TRBJ2-7
v_call: TRBV12-3/TRBV12-4
clone_size: NA
cdr3_nt: TGTGCCATCGGGAGGGACAGCTCCTACGAGCAGTACTTC
cdr3_aa: CAIGRDSSYEQYF

d_call: NA
j_call: TRBJ1-2
v_call: TRBV7-2
clone_size: few
cdr3_nt: TGTGCCAGCGCCCTTTCGGGGGAGGTCTATGGCTACACCTTC
cdr3_aa: CASALSGEVYGYTF

d_call: NA
j_call: TRBJ2-7
v_call: TRBV30
clone_size: NA
cdr3_nt: TGTGCCTGGACTTGGGGGGTCCGCAACGAGCAGTACTTC
cdr3_aa: CAWTWGVRNEQYF

d_call: TRBD2
j_call: TRBJ2-3
v_call: TRBV6-5
clone_size: NA
cdr3_nt: TGTGCCAGCAGTTCTCCTAGCGGCGTAGGTGGTGCGCAGTATTTT
cdr3_aa: CASSSPSGVGGAQYF

d_call: NA
j_call: TRBJ1-1
v_call: TRBV27
clone_size: NA
cdr3_nt: TGTGCCAGCACACCAACGGGTAACACTGAAGCTTTCTTT
cdr3_aa: CASTPTGNTEAFF

d_call: TRBD1
j_call: TRBJ2-7
v_call: TRBV6-6
clone_size: NA
cdr3_nt: TGTGCCAGCAGTGTAGGGACAGTCTCCTACGAGCAGTACTTC
cdr3_aa: CASSVGTVSYEQYF

d_call: NA
j_call: TRBJ2-1
v_call: TRBV5-4
clone_size: NA
cdr3_nt: TGTGCCAGCAGCCCCGCGGCCTTACTTTCCTACAATGAGCAGTTCTTC
cdr3_aa: CASSPAALLSYNEQFF

d_call: TRBD2
j_call: TRBJ2-2
v_call: TRBV3-1/TRBV3-2
clone_size: NA
cdr3_nt: TGTGCCAGCAGCCGGACTAGCGGGAACACCGGGGAGCTGTTTTTT
cdr3_aa: CASSRTSGNTGELFF

d_call: NA
j_call: TRBJ2-5
v_call: TRBV5-1
clone_size: NA
cdr3_nt: TGCGCCAGCAGCTTTACTGCTCCAAGTCCCAAGGAGACCCAGTACTTC
cdr3_aa: CASSFTAPSPKETQYF

d_call: NA
j_call: TRBJ2-1
v_call: TRBV13
clone_size: NA
cdr3_nt: TGTGCCAGCAGCCAAGATGCGGGTTTAAACCACAATGAGCAGTTCTTC
cdr3_aa: CASSQDAGLNHNEQFF

d_call: NA
j_call: TRBJ2-5
v_call: TRBV2
clone_size: NA
cdr3_nt: TGTGCCAGCAGTGAATGGTCGGGTGGTGAGACCCAGTACTTC
cdr3_aa: CASSEWSGGETQYF

d_call: NA
j_call: TRBJ2-2
v_call: TRBV12-5
clone_size: NA
cdr3_nt: TGTGCTAGTGGAGTGCTAGTGACCGGGGAGCTGTTTTTT
cdr3_aa: CASGVLVTGELFF

d_call: TRBD1
j_call: TRBJ2-2
v_call: TRBV28
clone_size: NA
cdr3_nt: TGTGCCAGCAGTTCGACAGGGGCGGGCACCGGGGAGCTGTTTTTT
cdr3_aa: CASSSTGAGTGELFF

d_call: TRBD1
j_call: TRBJ1-2
v_call: TRBV6-5
clone_size: NA
cdr3_nt: TGTGCCAGCAGCCGGGACAGTTTATATGGCTACACCTTC
cdr3_aa: CASSRDSLYGYTF

d_call: NA
j_call: TRBJ1-6
v_call: TRBV27
clone_size: NA
cdr3_nt: TGTGCCAGCAGTTTCCTCGGGGGTGGCTCACCCCTCCACTTT
cdr3_aa: CASSFLGGGSPLHF

d_call: NA
j_call: TRBJ1-1
v_call: TRBV12-5
clone_size: NA
cdr3_nt: TGTGCTAGTGGTTTACCCGTAGGACAGCGGGCTTTCTTT
cdr3_aa: CASGLPVGQRAFF

d_call: TRBD1
j_call: TRBJ2-4
v_call: TRBV10-3
clone_size: NA
cdr3_nt: TGTGCCATCAGTGAAAGGACAGGGGCCGAAAAAAACATTCAGTACTTC
cdr3_aa: CAISERTGAEKNIQYF

d_call: NA
j_call: TRBJ2-1
v_call: TRBV12-3/TRBV12-4
clone_size: NA
cdr3_nt: TGTGCCAGCAGTTTCACCGGGGATGAGCAGTTCTTC
cdr3_aa: CASSFTGDEQFF

d_call: NA
j_call: TRBJ2-3
v_call: TRBV5-4
clone_size: NA
cdr3_nt: TGTGCCAGCAGCTTGGTTGGGGGGGCAGAAGATACGCAGTATTTT
cdr3_aa: CASSLVGGAEDTQYF

d_call: TRBD2
j_call: TRBJ2-5
v_call: TRBV3-1/TRBV3-2
clone_size: few
cdr3_nt: TGTGCCAGCAGTCAAGCGGGATGGAAGGAGACCCAGTACTTC
cdr3_aa: CASSQAGWKETQYF

d_call: TRBD1
j_call: TRBJ1-5
v_call: TRBV19
clone_size: NA
cdr3_nt: TGTGCCAGTAGTCGTCCACAGGGGATAAGCAATCAGCCCCAGCATTTT
cdr3_aa: CASSRPQGISNQPQHF

d_call: TRBD1
j_call: TRBJ2-5
v_call: TRBV12-3/TRBV12-4
clone_size: NA
cdr3_nt: TGTGCCAGCAGAAAGACAGGGGTTGAGACCCAGTACTTC
cdr3_aa: CASRKTGVETQYF

d_call: TRBD2
j_call: TRBJ2-1
v_call: TRBV29-1
clone_size: NA
cdr3_nt: TGCAGCGTGGACCGGGGGGGTCCCGATGAGCAGTTCTTC
cdr3_aa: CSVDRGGPDEQFF

d_call: TRBD2
j_call: TRBJ2-1
v_call: TRBV7-9
clone_size: once
cdr3_nt: TGTGCCAGCAGCCGCGGCTCTTCCAGCGGGAGGGGGAATGAGCAGTTCTTC
cdr3_aa: CASSRGSSSGRGNEQFF

d_call: NA
j_call: TRBJ1-1
v_call: TRBV5-4
clone_size: NA
cdr3_nt: TGTGCCAGCAGCTCGTCGATACAGAACACTGAAGCTTTCTTT
cdr3_aa: CASSSSIQNTEAFF

d_call: TRBD1
j_call: TRBJ1-1
v_call: TRBV7-9
clone_size: NA
cdr3_nt: TGTGCCAGCAGCTTGACAGGGCGATTCACTGAAGCTTTCTTT
cdr3_aa: CASSLTGRFTEAFF

d_call: NA
j_call: TRBJ1-5
v_call: TRBV7-2
clone_size: NA
cdr3_nt: TGTGCCAGCAGCTCATCGGCCCACAGTAGCAATCAGCCCCAGCATTTT
cdr3_aa: CASSSSAHSSNQPQHF

d_call: TRBD2
j_call: TRBJ2-7
v_call: TRBV6-6
clone_size: NA
cdr3_nt: TGTGCCAGCAGTAAGACTAGCGGGGTTTACGAGCAGTACTTC
cdr3_aa: CASSKTSGVYEQYF